This T cell receptor beta chain was documented in a study of technical replicates of blood from several donors. The assay was immunoSEQ multiplex PCR, and TCRdb's table has in-frame clones only and misses some. The table records 40,000 to 55,000 clones, approximately 95% of them present only once. V lost 1 base to trimming and J lost 3 bases; unmatched junction nucleotides: 5. The CDR3 has 15 residues. Germline assignment: CDR1 LGHNA and CDR2 YSLEER. The sequence was collected from a human donor in good health. The source material was T cells isolated from PBMCs. The chain couples TRBV4-3 to TRBJ2-7; 8 nucleotides line up with TRBD1. The CDR3 sequence: CASSQVGQANYEQYF. The CDR3 region has the DNA TGCGCCAGCAGCCAAGTGGGACAGGCGAACTACGAGCAGTACTTC.